This entry concerns a single T cell receptor beta chain. TCRdb ran MiXCR on the PCR reads and lists one entry per CDR3 protein. This sample carries around 65,000 distinct CDR3 sequences, roughly 17% of them seen once, and the ten largest clones take approximately 1.5%. The CDR3 totals 15 residues. Trimming took off 1 base at V and 10 bases at J, with 19 bases between the two ends. These data originate in a study of molecular identifiers for immune sequencing clone quantification. The sequenced sample was naive CD8+ T cells from blood, with Jurkat cell RNA spiked in. Sample subset: FACS-sorted CD8+CD4-CCR7+CD45RA+ naive T cells. This clonotype was obtained from a human donor in good health. Some libraries in this study had Jurkat cell RNA spiked in. V gene TRBV12-3 or TRBV12-4 combines with J gene TRBJ2-5; D call uncertain. CDR3 amino acids: CASSLGLETPLNQYF. CDR3 coding DNA: TGTGCCAGCAGTTTAGGATTGGAGACTCCGCTGAACCAGTACTTC.